What follows are 32 T cell receptor beta chains derived from one specimen sequenced in a study of PD-1 blockade in classical Hodgkin lymphoma. Documented time point: cycle 4 day 1 (C4D1), after more than five weeks of nivolumab. All patients experienced relapse after autologous stem cell transplantation, and brentuximab vedotin exposure was variable. The table came from immunoSEQ multiplex PCR; TCRdb's copy has only in-frame clones and leaves some out. The sample has tens of thousands of clones; more than 65% are singletons. The source material was peripheral blood mononuclear cells (PBMCs), sampled before the fourth cycle of nivolumab. The receptors come from a human donor with classical Hodgkin lymphoma.

The chain employs TRBV29-1 and TRBJ1-3, with D hard to call. The germline V and J ends were trimmed by 2 bases and 0 bases, with 14 bases remaining between them. This CDR3 comprises 16 residues. In germline, CDR1 is SQVTM, CDR2 ANQGSEA. CDR3 loop: CSVEWAGPYSGNTIYF. CDR3 in DNA: TGCAGCGTTGAATGGGCCGGACCTTACTCTGGAAACACCATATATTTT. Full variable domain (rest looked up from reference TRBV29-1 and TRBJ1-3): SAVISQKPSRDICQRGTSLTIQCQVDSQVTMMFWYRQQPGQSLTLIATANQGSEATYESGFVIDKFPISRPNLTFSTLTVSNMSPEDSSIYLCSVEWAGPYSGNTIYFGEGSWLTVV.

The chain uses TRBV7-6 and TRBJ2-7; TRBD1 aligns across 9 bases. CDR3 size: 19 residues. Looked up from germline, CDR1 is SGHVS and CDR2 is FNYEAQ. Trimming removed 5 bases from V and 7 bases from J; junction bases left unmatched: 24. In nucleotides, the CDR3 is TGTGCCAGCAGCCCCGTCCCCCCGGACAGGGGCCTGTGGGGTGAGGAGCAGTACTTC. As protein: CASSPVPPDRGLWGEEQYF. Based on the CDR3 plus reference TRBV7-6 and TRBJ2-7, the full variable domain is GAGVSQSPRYKVTKRGQDVALRCDPISGHVSLYWYRQALGQGPEFLTYFNYEAQQDKSGLPNDRFSAERPEGSISTLTIQRTEQRDSAMYRCASSPVPPDRGLWGEEQYFGPGTRLTVT.

The chain joins TRBV7-8 to TRBJ1-2; 7 bases map to TRBD1. V dropped 0 bases and J dropped 6; count of bases not matched to a gene: 13. From germline, CDR1 is SGHVS and CDR2 FQNEAQ. This CDR3 has 17 residues. CDR3 nucleotide sequence: TGTGCCAGCAGCTTAGCGCTTTCAAAGACAGGGAAGCATGGCTACACCTTC. This sequence encodes CASSLALSKTGKHGYTF.

This chain links TRBV2 with TRBJ2-7, with D perhaps TRBD1 or TRBD2 (5 bases each). Trimming left V 8 bases short and J 4 bases short, with 21 bases between. CDR1 and CDR2 from the germline V gene are SNHLY and FYNNEI. CDR3 length: 15 residues. The CDR3 nucleotides are TGTGCCAGCGGCTGGGACGGCGGATTGTTGTACGAGCAGTACTTC. Amino acid sequence: CASGWDGGLLYEQYF.

The chain couples TRBV6-6 to TRBJ1-2; D ambiguous. CDR3 length: 9 residues. V lost 3 bases, J lost 7 bases, and 0 bases lay in between. Germline lookup yields CDR1 MNHNY and CDR2 SVGAGI (reference sequence). CDR3 nucleotides: TGTGCCAGCAGTTATGGCTACACCTTC. Its translation is CASSYGYTF.

V is TRBV30 and J is TRBJ1-5; D uncertain. The CDR3 has 15 residues. Germline V lookup: CDR1 GTSNPN, CDR2 SVGIG (reference sequence). V was trimmed by 7 bases and J by 4 bases, leaving 20 bases between them. The DNA for the CDR3 is TGTGCCTCCTTGGAACGCACACTCAATAATCAGCCCCAGCATTTT. Its protein is CASLERTLNNQPQHF. The full variable domain, in which reference TRBV30 and TRBJ1-5 provide the parts outside the CDR3, is SQTIHQWPATLVQPVGSPLSLECTVEGTSNPNLYWYRQAAGRGLQLLFYSVGIGQISSEVPQNLSASRPQDRQFILSSKKLLLSDSGFYLCASLERTLNNQPQHFGDGTRLSIL.

This chain links TRBV5-1 with TRBJ2-1, with D possibly being TRBD1 (6 bases). CDR3 length: 16 residues. Germline CDR1 is SGHRS and CDR2 is YFSETQ. The V end lost 4 bases, the J end lost 4 bases, and 18 bases lay between the germline ends. The CDR3 region has the DNA TGCGCCAGCAGCCCCGCACAGGGCGGAAATTACAATGAGCAGTTCTTC. This translates into CASSPAQGGNYNEQFF.

The chain couples TRBV5-6 to TRBJ1-3; D not resolved. The germline CDR1 and CDR2 sequences are SGHDT and YYEEEE. V shed 4 bases and J shed 0 bases, with 17 bases lying between them. This CDR3 is 17 amino acids long. CDR3 DNA: TGTGCCAGCAGCGCCTTGTTTGGGTCCCGCTCTGGAAACACCATATATTTT. Protein product: CASSALFGSRSGNTIYF.

J is TRBJ1-1 and V is TRBV7-8; 10 nucleotides agree with TRBD1. Germline V lookup: CDR1 SGHVS, CDR2 FQNEAQ. This CDR3 has 16 residues. The J segment lost 6 bases and the V segment lost 0 bases, leaving 7 bases of the junction unmatched. The CDR3: CASSLAGTGVFAEAFF. The DNA of the CDR3 is TGTGCCAGCAGCTTAGCTGGGACAGGGGTGTTTGCTGAAGCTTTCTTT.

The rearrangement links TRBV5-6 to TRBJ1-2; no clear D. Germline V gene lookup returns CDR1 SGHDT and CDR2 YYEEEE. The V and J ends lost 0 bases and 4 bases respectively, with 13 bases between them. This CDR3 region has 15 residues. The DNA of the CDR3 is TGTGCCAGCAGCTTGGGGTCAGCGGGCCCCTATGGCTACACCTTC. This encodes CASSLGSAGPYGYTF. Looking up the rest from reference TRBV5-6 and TRBJ1-2 gives the full variable domain: DAGVTQSPTHLIKTRGQQVTLRCSPKSGHDTVSWYQQALGQGPQFIFQYYEEEERQRGNFPDRFSGHQFPNYSSELNVNALLLGDSALYLCASSLGSAGPYGYTFGSGTRLTVV.

Note on this clone: A junction end diverges from the germline sequence, so it may reflect a read error. This chain connects TRBV28 to TRBJ1-1; D is perhaps TRBD1 (5 bases). The CDR3 has 15 residues. Germline CDR1 MDHEN, CDR2 SYDVKM. Here the CDR3 reads CASGFLGRGNTEAFF. The CDR3, as DNA: TGTGCCAGCGGTTTTTTGGGGCGCGGGAACACTGAAGCTTTCTTT.

The chain recombines TRBV7-9 with TRBJ2-3; 8 bases line up with TRBD2. CDR1 and CDR2 from the germline V gene are SEHNR and FQNEAQ (reference sequence). This CDR3 region has 16 residues. The V gene end was trimmed by 7 bases and the J gene end by 1 base; junction bases not matched to a gene: 10. CDR3 sequence reads: CASTLTRAGGTDTQYF. Here the CDR3 DNA reads TGTGCCAGCACCCTGACCCGAGCGGGGGGCACAGATACGCAGTATTTT. Together with reference TRBV7-9 and TRBJ2-3, the CDR3 gives the full variable domain: DTGVSQNPRHKITKRGQNVTFRCDPISEHNRLYWYRQTLGQGPEFLTYFQNEAQLEKSRLLSDRFSAERPKGSFSTLEIQRTEQGDSAMYLCASTLTRAGGTDTQYFGPGTRLTVL.

The rearrangement joins TRBV28 to TRBJ1-6; D is unclear. Trimming removed 4 bases at V and 0 bases at J, with 10 bases between. Germline CDR1 reads MDHEN; CDR2 reads SYDVKM. The CDR3 runs 16 residues. CDR3 in amino acids: CASSSADRSYNSPLHF. Here the CDR3 DNA reads TGTGCCAGCAGTTCGGCGGACCGCTCCTATAATTCACCCCTCCACTTT.

The count of this clone is one. The chain links TRBV5-1 to TRBJ2-5; 11 bases line up with TRBD1. The CDR3 is 15 amino acids. Per the germline V gene, CDR1 is SGHRS and CDR2 is YFSETQ. Trimming took 1 base from V and 4 from J; bases not matched to a gene: 3. CDR3 amino acids: CASSLQGQGGETQYF. CDR3 sequence (DNA): TGCGCCAGCAGCTTGCAGGGACAGGGGGGAGAGACCCAGTACTTC.

V usage is TRBV5-6 and J usage is TRBJ1-1; D is unresolved. V lost 5 bases, J lost 3 bases, and 8 bases lay in between. The CDR3 extends over 12 amino acids. The germline V gene encodes CDR1 SGHDT and CDR2 YYEEEE. The DNA of the CDR3 is TGTGCCAGCAGTCTGTGGGACACTGAAGCTTTCTTT. This encodes CASSLWDTEAFF.

This clone occurred a few times. V usage is TRBV4-3 and J usage is TRBJ2-3; TRBD2 might be the D (6 bases). Looked up from germline, CDR1 is LGHNA and CDR2 is YSLEER. With 0 bases removed from V and 10 bases from J, the gap between germline ends came to 11 bases. This CDR3 contains 13 residues. The CDR3, as DNA: TGCGCCAGCAGCCAAGATCTTCCGGGGGCGCAGTATTTT. This codes for CASSQDLPGAQYF.

The CDR3 bases are TGTGCCAGCGAGAACGGGGGGGCCTTGGAGACCCAGTACTTC. This gives the protein CASENGGALETQYF. The rearrangement uses TRBV6-5 and TRBJ2-5; 8 nucleotides align to TRBD2. Germline CDR1 is MNHEY and CDR2 is SVGAGI. The V gene end was trimmed by 8 bases and the J gene end by 5 bases; junction bases not matched to a gene: 10. The CDR3 has 14 residues.

This clone came up once. J is TRBJ2-3 and V is TRBV6-4, with TRBD2 matching 11 bases. The CDR3 extends over 15 amino acids. CDR1 and CDR2 (germline): MRHNA, SNTAGT. The J segment lost 4 bases and the V segment lost 4 bases, leaving 4 bases of the junction unmatched. The CDR3 is CASSVVAGGSDTQYF. The DNA for the CDR3 is TGTGCCAGCAGTGTGGTAGCGGGGGGGTCAGATACGCAGTATTTT.

J is TRBJ2-1 and V is TRBV5-1; no clear D gene. This CDR3 is built from 16 residues. Trimming cost V 4 bases and J 0 bases, with 14 bases left between them. Germline CDR1 reads SGHRS; CDR2 reads YFSETQ. Here the CDR3 reads CASSPPTFSSYNEQFF. CDR3 nucleotides: TGCGCCAGCAGCCCGCCGACTTTCAGCTCCTACAATGAGCAGTTCTTC.

CDR3 sequence: CASSLIGGAQNEQFF. The CDR3 coding sequence is TGTGCCAGCAGTTTAATTGGGGGGGCCCAAAATGAGCAGTTCTTC. The V and J genes are TRBV27 and TRBJ2-1; TRBD2 is a possible D gene (7 bases). Germline assignment: CDR1 MNHEY and CDR2 SMNVEV (reference sequence). CDR3 size: 15 residues. Trimming cost V 2 bases and J 7 bases, with 15 bases left between them.

The rearrangement uses TRBV11-2 and TRBJ2-3; D may be TRBD1 (5 bases). The V end was cut by 3 bases, the J end by 5 bases, with 9 bases between. The CDR3 has 13 residues. Looked up from germline, CDR1 is SGHAT and CDR2 is FQNNGV. This chain's CDR3 is CASSFMGRDTQYF. CDR3 nucleotide sequence: TGTGCCAGCAGCTTCATGGGGCGAGATACGCAGTATTTT. Full variable domain (remainder filled in from reference TRBV11-2 and TRBJ2-3): EAGVAQSPRYKIIEKRQSVAFWCNPISGHATLYWYQQILGQGPKLLIQFQNNGVVDDSQLPKDRFSAERLKGVDSTLKIQPAKLEDSAVYLCASSFMGRDTQYFGPGTRLTVL.

This chain connects TRBV5-6 to TRBJ1-5; no definite D call. This CDR3 has 16 residues. Trimming removed 3 bases from V and 0 bases from J, with 13 bases in between. In germline, CDR1 is SGHDT, CDR2 YYEEEE. Here the CDR3 reads CASSSRPRSSNQPQHF. CDR3 nucleotide sequence: TGTGCCAGCAGCTCCAGACCCAGGAGTAGCAATCAGCCCCAGCATTTT.

The V and J genes are TRBV7-2 and TRBJ1-5; D gene unclear. Germline V lookup: CDR1 SGHTA, CDR2 FQGNSA. V lost 5 bases to trimming and J lost 3 bases, with 11 bases between them. The CDR3 runs 14 residues. CDR3 loop: CASSPYDDNQPQHF. The CDR3 region has the DNA TGTGCCAGCAGCCCCTACGACGACAATCAGCCCCAGCATTTT.

J is TRBJ2-3 and V is TRBV6-5; D perhaps matches TRBD2 (6 bases). Germline V gives CDR1 MNHEY, CDR2 SVGAGI. The CDR3 is 15 residues long. V was trimmed by 2 bases and J by 1 base, leaving 10 bases between them. CDR3 coding DNA: TGTGCCAGCAGTTACGGGGCGGGGCGCACAGATACGCAGTATTTT. Residues: CASSYGAGRTDTQYF.

This rearrangement joins TRBV5-1 to TRBJ2-3, with D possibly TRBD1 on 5 matching bases. This CDR3 has 14 amino acids. CDR1 and CDR2 (germline): SGHRS, YFSETQ. The V and J ends lost 1 base and 0 bases respectively, with 6 bases between them. The chain's CDR3 is CASSLRGSTDTQYF. The CDR3 bases are TGCGCCAGCAGCTTGAGGGGCAGCACAGATACGCAGTATTTT.

This clone was recorded a few times. The J gene is TRBJ1-6, the V gene TRBV5-1; D perhaps matches TRBD1 (5 bases). The CDR3 loop spans 14 amino acids. Trimming took off 4 bases at V and 5 bases at J, with 10 bases between the two ends. Germline lookup yields CDR1 SGHRS and CDR2 YFSETQ. The CDR3 DNA follows: TGCGCCAGCAGCGAGACAGCTGATAATTCACCCCTCCACTTT. Its protein is CASSETADNSPLHF.

The gene calls are TRBV6-5 and TRBJ1-6; D not certain. Deletions cut 4 bases from V and 10 bases from J, with 8 bases between. This CDR3 spans 12 amino acids. Germline V gives CDR1 MNHEY, CDR2 SVGAGI. The CDR3 nucleotides read TGTGCCAGCAGTTTCCCCGGCTCACCCCTCCACTTT. This translates into CASSFPGSPLHF.

The rearrangement links TRBV19 to TRBJ2-7, with a possible D match to TRBD1 (5 bases). CDR1 is LNHDA, CDR2 SQIVND, per germline (reference sequence). The CDR3 covers 15 residues. V was clipped by 5 bases and J by 5 bases, with 19 bases between them. CDR3 residues: CASSPPWQGTHEQYF. CDR3 DNA sequence: TGTGCCAGTAGTCCTCCCTGGCAGGGTACCCACGAGCAGTACTTC.

The chain's CDR3 is CASSPYRMSEKQFF. In DNA form, the CDR3 reads TGTGCCAGCAGCCCCTACAGGATGAGCGAGAAGCAGTTCTTC. This chain connects TRBV5-4 to TRBJ2-1, with a tentative D call TRBD1 (5 bases). CDR3 length equals 14 residues. Germline CDR1 and CDR2: SGHNT and YYREEE (reference sequence). V was shortened by 4 bases and J by 11 bases, with 19 bases between the two germline ends.

The chain uses TRBV5-5 and TRBJ1-2, with 9 positions matching TRBD1. Germline CDR1 reads SGHKS; CDR2 reads YYEKEE (reference sequence). Trimming cost V 3 bases and J 1 base; bases outside gene matches: 4. The CDR3 length is 15 residues. DNA of the CDR3: TGTGCCAGCAGCTCCCAGACAGGGGGTAACTATGGCTACACCTTC. Amino acid sequence: CASSSQTGGNYGYTF.

The V gene is TRBV9, the J gene TRBJ2-7; 9 bases are shared with TRBD2. V gave up 1 base and J gave up 5 bases; unmatched junction bases: 7. The CDR3 is made up of 15 amino acids. The germline CDR1 and CDR2 sequences are SGDLS and YYNGEE. Here the CDR3 reads CASSVTVGLANEQYF. DNA of the CDR3: TGTGCCAGCAGCGTAACTGTGGGACTAGCAAACGAGCAGTACTTC.

The V call is TRBV5-1, the J call TRBJ2-7, with unresolved D. This CDR3 is built from 13 residues. In germline, CDR1 is SGHRS, CDR2 YFSETQ. V was clipped by 7 bases and J by 2 bases, with 13 bases between them. The CDR3 region is CASRPGPTYEQYF. The CDR3 DNA sequence: TGCGCCAGCCGTCCGGGTCCTACCTACGAGCAGTACTTC.